These T cell receptor beta chains were read from a single sample in a study of control samples from healthy donors and cancer patients. Sequencing was performed with immunoSEQ multiplex PCR; in TCRdb, only in-frame clones are kept and a portion is missing. The data show about 410,000 clones, about 93% seen once. The sequenced sample was PBMCs. These receptors were obtained from a man between 35 and 55 years old with head and neck cancer. The CDR3 runs from the conserved cysteine through the conserved F or W. Size is omitted from some rows. Given values are once, few, many or a class for expanded clones.

V,size,CDR3
TRBV12-5,NA,CASGLSGQRSNQPQHF
TRBV5-8,NA,CASSFLPGSQRGGELFF
TRBV28,NA,CASRTTQQGEWSNQPQHF
TRBV6-1,NA,CASSATILAGGQNEQFF
TRBV7-9,NA,CASSPPLGTQYF
TRBV7-9,once,CASSLSGTGFGYTF
TRBV3-1/TRBV3-2,NA,CASGSSSAHETQYF
TRBV5-5,NA,CASNYRDNPLYEQYF
TRBV18,NA,CASSLDKSYEQYF
TRBV11-2,NA,CASSPGWVGPYEQYF
TRBV27,NA,CASSPAGALAKNIQYF
TRBV7-2,NA,CASSQSGQILRGYTF
TRBV30,NA,CAWSETETQYF
TRBV6-4,NA,CASSEGTTYTGELFF
TRBV27,NA,CASSSSGLAGGWAPYEQYF
TRBV2,NA,CASSEGGAAATQYF
TRBV4-2,NA,CASSQGTGGFGYTF
TRBV11-3,NA,CASSLVGPSGRTGELFF
TRBV28,NA,CASSLTQGRQPQHF
TRBV29-1,NA,CSAGDLSSVTQYF